What follows are 22 T cell receptor beta chains derived from one specimen sequenced in a study of blood T cell repertoires in COVID-19. The assay was immunoSEQ multiplex PCR, and TCRdb's table has in-frame clones only and misses some. Found here are 56,000 or so clones, around 80% of them singletons; the top ten hold roughly 13%. The source material was peripheral blood. These receptors were taken from a woman over 75 with acute or convalescent COVID-19.

For the CDR3, the DNA is TGTGCCAGCAGCCAAAGGATGGAGGGGGAGCAGTTCTTC. The encoded protein is CASSQRMEGEQFF. The V call is TRBV4-2, the J call TRBJ2-1, with D perhaps TRBD2 (6 bases). Trimming took 2 bases from V and 10 from J, leaving 12 bases between them. This CDR3 is built from 13 residues. Per the germline V gene, CDR1 is LGHNA and CDR2 is YNFKEQ.

This rearrangement joins TRBV19 to TRBJ1-4; 10 positions agree with TRBD1. V shed 4 bases and J 12 bases; nucleotides not matched to a gene: 8. The CDR3 is 14 residues long. CDR1 and CDR2 (germline): LNHDA, SQIVND (reference sequence). CDR3 DNA sequence: TGTGCCAGTAGTACCCCGGGACAGGGGTACGAACTGTTTTTT. Translation: CASSTPGQGYELFF. Drawing the rest from reference TRBV19 and TRBJ1-4, the complete variable domain is DGGITQSPKYLFRKEGQNVTLSCEQNLNHDAMYWYRQDPGQGLRLIYYSQIVNDFQKGDIAEGYSVSREKKESFPLTVTSAQKNPTAFYLCASSTPGQGYELFFGSGTQLSVL.

The chain uses TRBV19 and TRBJ1-2; tentatively, D is TRBD1 (5 bases). The germline V gene encodes CDR1 LNHDA and CDR2 SQIVND (reference sequence). The ends were cut back, 9 bases at V and 3 bases at J, with 17 bases in the middle. CDR3 length equals 14 residues. Here the CDR3 reads CASRRGSSDYGYTF. DNA of the CDR3: TGTGCCAGCCGGAGGGGAAGCTCCGACTATGGCTACACCTTC.

The chain joins TRBV11-3 to TRBJ2-2; possibly TRBD2 for D (5 bases). From germline, CDR1 is SGHNT and CDR2 YENEEA. The ends were cut back, 6 bases at V and 0 bases at J, with 8 bases in the middle. The CDR3 contains 14 residues. The CDR3 nucleotides are TGTGCCAGCAGACTAGACACGAACACCGGGGAGCTGTTTTTT. Its translation is CASRLDTNTGELFF.

In this sample, this clone turned up a few times. The V call is TRBV12-3 or TRBV12-4, the J call TRBJ2-2, with 8 nucleotides matching TRBD2. The CDR3 is 11 amino acids. CDR3 amino acids: CASREAGELFF. CDR3 DNA sequence: TGTGCTTCGCGGGAGGCCGGGGAGCTGTTTTTT.

This rearrangement joins TRBV11-2 to TRBJ1-1; 10 bases are a match to TRBD1. Per germline, CDR1 SGHAT and CDR2 FQNNGV. V dropped 6 bases and J dropped 5; count of bases not matched to a gene: 6. CDR3 length: 14 residues. The CDR3 DNA is TGTGCCAGCAGGCCCCGGGACAGGGGTACTGAAGCTTTCTTT. Its protein product is CASRPRDRGTEAFF.

The chain combines TRBV19 with TRBJ1-1; D possibly corresponds to TRBD1 (5 bases). V lost 0 bases, J lost 8 bases, and 13 bases lay in between. The germline V gene encodes CDR1 LNHDA and CDR2 SQIVND (reference sequence). The CDR3 sequence is 14 residues long. CDR3 coding DNA: TGTGCCAGTAGTATAGATAGAGGGACTGCAGAAGCTTTCTTT. It codes for CASSIDRGTAEAFF.

V gene TRBV6-6 combines with J gene TRBJ1-5; the D gene is possibly TRBD1 (6 bases). The CDR3 is 14 residues long. CDR1 MNHNY and CDR2 SVGAGI come from the germline V gene (reference sequence). Trimming took off 7 bases at V and 5 bases at J, with 15 bases between the two ends. The CDR3 reads CASNKDRFDQPQHF. The CDR3 DNA reads as TGTGCCAGCAACAAAGACAGGTTTGATCAGCCCCAGCATTTT.

The chain has TRBV3-1 (or the pseudogene TRBV3-2) and TRBJ2-7, with TRBD2 as a possible D gene (6 bases). Trimming left V 5 bases short and J 2 bases short, with 10 bases between. The germline CDR1 and CDR2 sequences are LGHDT and YNNKEL (reference sequence). The CDR3 runs 13 residues. In DNA form, the CDR3 reads TGTGCCAGCAGCTCCCGGGAGACCTACGAGCAGTACTTC. Translating gives CASSSRETYEQYF.

J is TRBJ2-3 and V is TRBV5-5, with TRBD1 matching over 7 bases. Germline assignment: CDR1 SGHKS and CDR2 YYEKEE (reference sequence). The CDR3 sequence is 14 residues long. V lost 3 bases and J lost 2; bases outside the gene matches: 3. This chain's CDR3 is CASSWDRTTDTQYF. The CDR3 DNA is TGTGCCAGCAGCTGGGACAGAACCACAGATACGCAGTATTTT.

The chain combines TRBV11-2 with TRBJ2-7; no clear D gene. There are 11 residues in the CDR3. Trimming took 5 bases from V and 5 from J, leaving 7 bases between them. Germline-derived CDR1 and CDR2 are SGHAT and FQNNGV. As DNA, the CDR3 is TGTGCCAGCAGCCAGCGACACGAGCAGTACTTC. Its protein product is CASSQRHEQYF.

The chain has TRBV7-2 and TRBJ2-3, with a possible D match to TRBD2 (7 bases). Trimming removed 0 bases from V and 6 bases from J, with 13 bases in between. CDR1 is SGHTA, CDR2 FQGNSA, per germline. The CDR3 consists of 15 residues. CDR3 amino acids: CASSLAGGPRDTQYF. The CDR3 DNA is TGTGCCAGCAGCTTAGCGGGGGGGCCAAGGGATACGCAGTATTTT. Together with reference TRBV7-2 and TRBJ2-3, the CDR3 gives the full variable domain: GAGVSQSPSNKVTEKGKDVELRCDPISGHTALYWYRQSLGQGLEFLIYFQGNSAPDKSGLPSDRFSAERTGGSVSTLTIQRTQQEDSAVYLCASSLAGGPRDTQYFGPGTRLTVL.

This sequence joins TRBV6-2 or TRBV6-3 and TRBJ2-7; D remains ambiguous. Germline loops: CDR1 MNHEY, CDR2 SVGEGT. This CDR3 region has 12 residues. Trimming shortened V by 2 bases and J by 8 bases, and 10 bases separated the two germline ends. This CDR3 is CASSYTYGKQYF. The CDR3, as DNA: TGTGCCAGCAGTTACACGTACGGTAAGCAGTACTTC.

V is TRBV9 and J is TRBJ2-7, with D possibly matching TRBD2 (5 bases). CDR1 SGDLS and CDR2 YYNGEE come from the germline V gene. The CDR3 extends over 15 amino acids. Trimming stripped 3 bases from V and 2 bases from J, with 15 bases between. CDR3 sequence: CASSAGPGNPYEQYF. DNA for the CDR3: TGTGCCAGCAGCGCTGGGCCGGGAAACCCCTACGAGCAGTACTTC.

This clone occurred a few times. The CDR3 loop is CASSIVRRDRARKGGYTF. CDR3 coding DNA: TGTGCCAGTAGTATCGTCCGCCGGGACAGGGCCCGAAAAGGCGGCTACACCTTC. The chain uses TRBV19 and TRBJ1-2; 9 nucleotides match TRBD1. CDR1 and CDR2 from the germline V gene are LNHDA and SQIVND (reference sequence). The CDR3 spans 18 residues. J gave up 8 bases and V 3 bases, and 19 bases lay outside the gene matches.

V is TRBV6-5 and J is TRBJ1-2; possibly TRBD1 for D (5 bases). The CDR3 runs to 15 residues. The V end lost 0 bases, the J end lost 8 bases, and 16 bases lay between the germline ends. Germline V lookup: CDR1 MNHEY, CDR2 SVGAGI. The DNA of the CDR3 is TGTGCCAGCAGTTACTCGAACAGGCCTCGGGAGGGCTACACCTTC. Translated: CASSYSNRPREGYTF.

The rearrangement links TRBV4-1 to TRBJ1-1; no clear D. In germline, CDR1 is MGHRA, CDR2 YSYEKL. The CDR3 runs to 13 residues. The V end was cut by 2 bases, the J end by 4 bases, with 8 bases between. The CDR3 spells CASSQLSGTEAFF. DNA of the CDR3: TGCGCCAGCAGCCAACTATCTGGCACTGAAGCTTTCTTT.

The J gene is TRBJ1-1, the V gene TRBV2, with 7 bases lining up with TRBD1. The V segment lost 7 bases and the J segment 6 bases; nucleotides outside the gene matches: 14. The germline gives CDR1 SNHLY, CDR2 FYNNEI. The CDR3 contains 15 residues. The CDR3 region is CASKFTGTERAEAFF. DNA of the CDR3: TGTGCCAGCAAATTTACCGGGACAGAGAGGGCTGAAGCTTTCTTT.

The rearrangement joins TRBV15 to TRBJ1-3, with D uncertain. In germline, CDR1 is LNHNV, CDR2 YYDKDF (reference sequence). CDR3 length: 14 residues. V was trimmed by 3 bases and J by 4 bases, leaving 10 bases between them. The CDR3 is CATSRSDPGNTIYF. Written as DNA, the CDR3 is TGTGCCACCAGCAGGTCAGATCCGGGAAACACCATATATTTT.

This clone came up once. The V and J genes are TRBV7-9 and TRBJ2-2, with D possibly matching TRBD2 (5 bases). Germline CDR1 SEHNR, CDR2 FQNEAQ (reference sequence). V gave up 5 bases and J gave up 1 base, with 14 bases separating them. The CDR3 extends over 16 amino acids. CDR3 amino acids: CASSKTTRENTGELFF. The CDR3 DNA follows: TGTGCCAGCAGCAAAACTACTAGAGAGAACACCGGGGAGCTGTTTTTT.

The J gene is TRBJ2-5, the V gene TRBV5-1, with TRBD2 matching 7 bases. The germline CDR1 and CDR2 sequences are SGHRS and YFSETQ. The trim removed 0 bases at V and 5 bases at J, leaving 13 bases unmatched. The CDR3 has 17 residues. The CDR3 sequence: CASSLGASGLGGETQYF. As DNA, the CDR3 is TGCGCCAGCAGCTTGGGGGCTAGCGGATTGGGTGGGGAGACCCAGTACTTC.

The chain has TRBV27 and TRBJ2-3; 12 bases map to TRBD1. Per the germline V gene, CDR1 is MNHEY and CDR2 is SMNVEV (reference sequence). CDR3 length equals 14 residues. J lost 7 bases, V lost 4 bases, and 3 bases had no gene match. The CDR3 sequence is CASSSGQGAYTQYF. The DNA for the CDR3 is TGTGCCAGCAGTTCGGGACAGGGGGCATATACGCAGTATTTT.